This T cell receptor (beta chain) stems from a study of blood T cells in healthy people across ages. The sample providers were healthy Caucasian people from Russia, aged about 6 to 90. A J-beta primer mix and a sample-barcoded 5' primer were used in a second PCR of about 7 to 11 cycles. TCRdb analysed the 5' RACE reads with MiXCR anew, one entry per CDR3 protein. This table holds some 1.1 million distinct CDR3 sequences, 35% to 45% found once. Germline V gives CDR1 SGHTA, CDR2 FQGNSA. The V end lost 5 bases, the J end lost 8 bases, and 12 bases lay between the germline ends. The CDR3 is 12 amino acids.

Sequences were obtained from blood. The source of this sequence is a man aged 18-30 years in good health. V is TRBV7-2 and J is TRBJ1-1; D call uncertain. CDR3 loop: CASSPRLGEAFF. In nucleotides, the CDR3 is TGTGCCAGCAGCCCTCGTTTGGGGGAAGCTTTCTTT.